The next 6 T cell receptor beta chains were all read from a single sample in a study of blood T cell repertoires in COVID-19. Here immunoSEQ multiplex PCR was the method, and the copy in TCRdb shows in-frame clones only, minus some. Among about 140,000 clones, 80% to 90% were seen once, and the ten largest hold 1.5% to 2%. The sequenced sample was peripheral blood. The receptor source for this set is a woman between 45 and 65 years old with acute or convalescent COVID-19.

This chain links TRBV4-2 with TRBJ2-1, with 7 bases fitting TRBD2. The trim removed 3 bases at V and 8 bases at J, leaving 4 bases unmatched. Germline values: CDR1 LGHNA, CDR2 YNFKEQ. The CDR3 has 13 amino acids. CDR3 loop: CASSQTSSDEQFF. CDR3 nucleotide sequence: TGTGCCAGCAGCCAGACTAGCTCCGATGAGCAGTTCTTC.

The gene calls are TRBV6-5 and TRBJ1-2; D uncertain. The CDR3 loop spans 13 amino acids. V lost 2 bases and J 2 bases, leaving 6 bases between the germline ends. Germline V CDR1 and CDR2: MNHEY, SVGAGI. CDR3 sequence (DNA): TGTGCCAGCAGTTACGCGGGGAACTATGGCTACACCTTC. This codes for CASSYAGNYGYTF.

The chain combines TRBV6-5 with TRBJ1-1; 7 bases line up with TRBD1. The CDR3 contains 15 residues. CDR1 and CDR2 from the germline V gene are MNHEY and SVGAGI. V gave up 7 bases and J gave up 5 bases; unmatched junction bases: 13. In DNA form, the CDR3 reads TGTGCCAGCATCTCCCGGTGGCTCAGGGGGACTGAAGCTTTCTTT. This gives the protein CASISRWLRGTEAFF.

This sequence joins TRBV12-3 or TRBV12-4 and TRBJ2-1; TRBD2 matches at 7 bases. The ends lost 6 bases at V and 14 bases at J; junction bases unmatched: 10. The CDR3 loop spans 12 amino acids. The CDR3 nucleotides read TGTGCCAGCAGAGGACTAGGGGAGGGCAAGTTCTTC. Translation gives CASRGLGEGKFF.

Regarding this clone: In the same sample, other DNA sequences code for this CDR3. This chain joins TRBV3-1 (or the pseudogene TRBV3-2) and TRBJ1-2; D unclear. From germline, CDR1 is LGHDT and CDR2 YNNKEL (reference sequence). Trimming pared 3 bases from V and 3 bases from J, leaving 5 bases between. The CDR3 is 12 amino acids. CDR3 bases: TGTGCCAGCAGCCAGGGCGACTATGGCTACACCTTC. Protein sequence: CASSQGDYGYTF.

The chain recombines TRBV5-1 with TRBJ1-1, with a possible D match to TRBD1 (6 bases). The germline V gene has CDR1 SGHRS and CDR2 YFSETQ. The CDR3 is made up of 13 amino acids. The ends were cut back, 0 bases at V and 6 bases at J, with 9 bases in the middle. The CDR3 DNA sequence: TGCGCCAGCAGCTTGGATCAGGGGTCTGAAGCTTTCTTT. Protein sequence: CASSLDQGSEAFF.